This T cell receptor (beta chain) originates from a study of T cell responses to AZD1222 COVID-19 vaccine. The sample holds one count of this clone. Its antigen remains unidentified. Generated by immunoSEQ multiplex PCR, the TCRdb table keeps only in-frame clones and is missing some. The sample lists about 150,000 clones, around 85% occurring once. Study conclusions and caveats: The donor cohort was predominantly white British with a female majority, and clonal diversity may have been underestimated. Only five to seven AZD1222 recipients tested seropositive at baseline.

The specimen comprised peripheral blood, sampled after recovery from COVID-19. This TCR was sampled from an adult who had recovered from COVID-19.

The CDR3 DNA reads TGTGCCAGCAGCTTAGCTGCAGGAGCCTCTGGAAACACCATATATTTT. This translates into CASSLAAGASGNTIYF. This sequence joins TRBV7-9 and TRBJ1-3; D gene ambiguous. Looked up from germline, CDR1 is SEHNR and CDR2 is FQNEAQ (reference sequence). Deletions cut 0 bases from V and 0 bases from J, with 9 bases between. The CDR3 spans 16 residues. The full variable domain, its missing parts supplied by reference TRBV7-9 and TRBJ1-3, is DTGVSQNPRHKITKRGQNVTFRCDPISEHNRLYWYRQTLGQGPEFLTYFQNEAQLEKSRLLSDRFSAERPKGSFSTLEIQRTEQGDSAMYLCASSLAAGASGNTIYFGEGSWLTVV.